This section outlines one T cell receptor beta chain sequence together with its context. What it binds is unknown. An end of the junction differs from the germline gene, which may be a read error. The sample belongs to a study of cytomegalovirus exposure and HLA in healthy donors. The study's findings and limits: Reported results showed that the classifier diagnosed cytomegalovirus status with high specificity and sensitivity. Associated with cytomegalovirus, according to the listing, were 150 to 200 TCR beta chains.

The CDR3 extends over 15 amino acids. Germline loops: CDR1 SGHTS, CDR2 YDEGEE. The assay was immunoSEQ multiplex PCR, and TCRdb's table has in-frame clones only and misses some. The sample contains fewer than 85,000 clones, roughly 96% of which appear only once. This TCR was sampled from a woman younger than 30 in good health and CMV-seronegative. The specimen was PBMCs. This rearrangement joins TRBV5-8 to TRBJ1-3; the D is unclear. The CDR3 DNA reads TGTGCCAGCAGTTTGGGCCCAAGCCAAGGAAACACCATATATTTT. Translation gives CASSLGPSQGNTIYF. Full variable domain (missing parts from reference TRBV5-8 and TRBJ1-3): EAGVTQSPTHLIKTRGQQATLRCSPISGHTSVYWYQQALGLGLQFLLWYDEGEERNRGNFPPRFSGRQFPNYSSELNVNALELEDSALYLCASSLGPSQGNTIYFGEGSWLTVV.